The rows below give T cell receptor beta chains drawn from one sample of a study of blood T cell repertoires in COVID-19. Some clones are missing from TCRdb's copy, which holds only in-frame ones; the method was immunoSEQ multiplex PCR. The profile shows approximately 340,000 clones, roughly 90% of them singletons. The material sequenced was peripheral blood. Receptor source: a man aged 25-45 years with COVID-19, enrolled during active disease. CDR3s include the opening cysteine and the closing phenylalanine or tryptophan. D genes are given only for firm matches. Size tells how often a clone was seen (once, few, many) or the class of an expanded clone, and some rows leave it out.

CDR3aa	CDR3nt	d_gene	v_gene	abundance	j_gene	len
CASSLDGGQGAIEAFF	TGTGCCAGCAGCTTAGATGGTGGGCAGGGGGCCATAGAAGCTTTCTTT	TRBD1	TRBV11-2	.	TRBJ1-1	16
CASSFNGRSDTQYF	TGTGCCAGCAGCTTTAACGGGAGATCAGATACGCAGTATTTT	.	TRBV7-2	.	TRBJ2-3	14
CASSHIQVWVSLGYTF	TGTGCCAGCAGCCATATTCAGGTCTGGGTTTCCCTTGGCTACACCTTC	.	TRBV7-9	once	TRBJ1-2	16
CASSFTSGGYNEQFF	TGTGCCAGCAGCTTCACTAGCGGGGGTTACAATGAGCAGTTCTTC	TRBD2	TRBV5-6	.	TRBJ2-1	15
CASSLALLGGGLETQYF	TGCGCCAGCAGCTTGGCCCTGCTAGGGGGTGGCCTAGAGACCCAGTACTTC	.	TRBV5-1	once	TRBJ2-5	17
CASSPGHSYEQYF	TGTGCCAGCAGCCCAGGACACTCCTACGAGCAGTACTTC	.	TRBV7-9	.	TRBJ2-7	13
CASSPLHRGAGEAFF	TGTGCCAGCAGTCCCCTCCACAGGGGCGCGGGTGAAGCTTTCTTT	TRBD1	TRBV27	.	TRBJ1-1	15
CASSGGGRTEAFF	TGTGCCAGCAGTGGTGGAGGGCGGACTGAAGCTTTCTTT	.	TRBV9	once	TRBJ1-1	13
CATSREDWRGSPLHF	TGTGCCACCAGCAGGGAGGACTGGAGGGGTTCACCCCTCCACTTT	.	TRBV15	.	TRBJ1-6	15
CASSSLEREGIKTQYF	TGTGCCAGCAGTTCCTTGGAACGGGAGGGCATTAAGACCCAGTACTTC	TRBD2	TRBV27	.	TRBJ2-5	16
CSVEDLGGIQETQYF	TGCAGCGTTGAAGATCTCGGGGGAATACAAGAGACCCAGTACTTC	.	TRBV29-1	few	TRBJ2-5	15
CASSLAPTVNTEAFF	TGCGCCAGCAGCCTGGCCCCCACAGTGAACACTGAAGCTTTCTTT	.	TRBV5-1	.	TRBJ1-1	15
CASSGSGSSTDTQYF	TGTGCCAGTAGTGGTAGCGGGAGTAGCACAGATACGCAGTATTTT	TRBD2	TRBV19	few	TRBJ2-3	15
CASTQKGAEAFF	TGTGCCAGCACCCAAAAGGGGGCGGAAGCTTTCTTT	TRBD1	TRBV7-9	.	TRBJ1-1	12
CAWSVRGQGNQPQHF	TGTGCCTGGAGTGTAAGAGGACAGGGGAATCAGCCCCAGCATTTT	TRBD1	TRBV30	once	TRBJ1-5	15
CASSLGDIFRHRQFF	TGTGCCAGCAGCTTGGGGGACATTTTTCGACACAGGCAGTTCTTC	.	TRBV5-4	.	TRBJ2-1	15
CASSQGQGAWEKLFF	TGTGCCAGCAGCCAAGGACAGGGGGCCTGGGAAAAACTGTTTTTT	TRBD1	TRBV3-1/TRBV3-2	.	TRBJ1-4	15
CAIGPGTGGYGYTF	TGTGCCATCGGTCCCGGGACAGGGGGCTATGGCTACACCTTC	TRBD1	TRBV10-3	few	TRBJ1-2	14
CASRPYRSYEQYF	TGTGCCAGCAGACCCTATAGAAGTTACGAGCAGTACTTC	.	TRBV6-5	.	TRBJ2-7	13
CASSLTGGRETQYF	TGTGCCAGCAGCTTAACTGGGGGGAGAGAGACCCAGTACTTC	.	TRBV7-3	.	TRBJ2-5	14
CASSPGTLNEKLFF	TGTGCCAGCAGCCCCGGGACTCTTAATGAAAAACTGTTTTTT	.	TRBV7-9	few	TRBJ1-4	14
CAWGQYGQTQYF	TGTGCCTGGGGACAATATGGTCAGACGCAGTATTTT	.	TRBV30	.	TRBJ2-3	12
CASSLDPSRNEQFF	TGTGCCAGCAGCTTAGATCCTAGCAGGAATGAGCAGTTCTTC	.	TRBV11-3	.	TRBJ2-1	14
CASSPLGQGADNSPLHF	TGTGCCAGCTCACCACTTGGACAGGGGGCTGATAATTCACCCCTCCACTTT	TRBD1	TRBV18	.	TRBJ1-6	17
CAISATGGSSGNTIYF	TGTGCCATCAGTGCGACAGGGGGTAGCTCTGGAAACACCATATATTTT	TRBD1	TRBV10-3	.	TRBJ1-3	16
CASSIGQWRDAEAFF	TGTGCCAGTAGTATAGGGCAATGGAGGGACGCTGAAGCTTTCTTT	.	TRBV19	.	TRBJ1-1	15
CASSLVSLVFANEQFF	TGTGCCAGCAGCTTAGTATCCCTAGTTTTCGCGAATGAGCAGTTCTTC	.	TRBV7-2	.	TRBJ2-1	16
CASSLPLPYNEQFF	TGTGCCAGCAGCTTACCGCTACCTTACAATGAGCAGTTCTTC	.	TRBV5-4	.	TRBJ2-1	14
CASSTGTARPYEQYF	TGTGCCAGCAGCACCGGGACTGCACGACCCTACGAGCAGTACTTC	.	TRBV28	once	TRBJ2-7	15
CASSQWTGGPQPQHF	TGTGCCAGCAGCCAGTGGACAGGGGGCCCTCAGCCCCAGCATTTT	TRBD1	TRBV7-2	.	TRBJ1-5	15
CASSLPGGRAEQYF	TGTGCCAGCAGCTTACCAGGGGGCAGGGCCGAGCAGTACTTC	TRBD1	TRBV7-2	once	TRBJ2-7	14
CASSRRQTGGETQYF	TGTGCCAGCAGTCGCCGTCAGACAGGGGGGGAGACCCAGTACTTC	TRBD1	TRBV6-5	.	TRBJ2-5	15
CASRGTAQPQHF	TGTGCCAGCAGGGGGACAGCGCAGCCCCAGCATTTT	TRBD1	TRBV12-3/TRBV12-4	few	TRBJ1-5	12
CASSYSGDSNEQFF	TGTGCCAGCAGTTACTCCGGGGACAGCAATGAGCAGTTCTTC	TRBD1	TRBV6-5	.	TRBJ2-1	14
CASSIDRFRYGYTF	TGTGCCAGCAGCATCGACAGGTTTCGCTATGGCTACACCTTC	.	TRBV2	.	TRBJ1-2	14
CASSLSGRVGYEQYF	TGTGCCAGCAGCTTATCCGGGAGAGTGGGGTACGAGCAGTACTTC	.	TRBV7-2	.	TRBJ2-7	15
CASSLGRPAPNYGYTF	TGTGCCAGCAGCTTAGGCAGGCCCGCACCCAACTATGGCTACACCTTC	.	TRBV11-2	.	TRBJ1-2	16
CASSFGWGADTEAFF	TGTGCCAGCAGCTTCGGGTGGGGCGCGGACACTGAAGCTTTCTTT	.	TRBV7-2	.	TRBJ1-1	15
CASSQDSSDRETQYF	TGCGCCAGCAGCCAAGATTCCAGCGACCGAGAGACCCAGTACTTC	.	TRBV4-1	once	TRBJ2-5	15
CASSMNRATNEKLFF	TGTGCCAGCAGCATGAACAGGGCAACTAATGAAAAACTGTTTTTT	.	TRBV7-3	.	TRBJ1-4	15
CASSPGQGAILGGYTF	TGTGCCAGCAGCCCGGGACAGGGGGCGATTTTAGGTGGCTACACCTTC	TRBD1	TRBV7-6	.	TRBJ1-2	16
CASSPNRGQRHQPQHF	TGTGCCAGCAGTCCCAACAGGGGTCAGCGTCATCAGCCCCAGCATTTT	TRBD1	TRBV27	.	TRBJ1-5	16
CASSPRPQGIYGYTF	TGTGCCAGCAGCCCGCGCCCTCAGGGTATCTATGGCTACACCTTC	.	TRBV9	.	TRBJ1-2	15
CASSKMTGSPYEQYF	TGTGCCAGTAGTAAAATGACGGGGTCCCCCTACGAGCAGTACTTC	.	TRBV19	.	TRBJ2-7	15
CASSQDDRREAFF	TGTGCCAGCAGCCAAGATGATAGGAGGGAAGCTTTCTTT	.	TRBV14	.	TRBJ1-1	13
CASSLGAGVYNEQFF	TGCGCCAGCAGCTTGGGGGCGGGGGTGTACAATGAGCAGTTCTTC	TRBD2	TRBV5-1	.	TRBJ2-1	15
CASSLISSYEQYF	TGTGCCAGCAGCTTAATTAGTTCCTACGAGCAGTACTTC	.	TRBV7-2	.	TRBJ2-7	13
CASRPGGYEQYF	TGTGCCAGCAGACCGGGTGGCTACGAGCAGTACTTC	.	TRBV2	.	TRBJ2-7	12
CASSSRKRGGGNEQFF	TGTGCCAGCAGTTCGCGAAAGCGGGGGGGAGGTAATGAGCAGTTCTTC	TRBD2	TRBV6-5	.	TRBJ2-1	16
CATSPGTGTGVYNEQFF	TGTGCCACGAGTCCCGGGACAGGGACGGGGGTCTACAATGAGCAGTTCTTC	TRBD1	TRBV24-1	.	TRBJ2-1	17
CASSTSPGLVGTGYHPYQFF	TGTGCCAGTAGTACGAGCCCGGGACTAGTGGGAACCGGTTATCACCCCTATCAGTTCTTC	TRBD2	TRBV19	.	TRBJ2-1	20